This TCR beta chain comes out of a study of blood T cell repertoires in COVID-19 (dated by TCRdb to about 2020). With respect to the entire study: Recovered participants in ImmuneRACE Cohort 3 were defined by two consecutive negative NP/OP PCR tests, clearance by a healthcare professional, or resolution of symptoms. Collaborator samples came from the United States, Italy and Spain and covered acute and convalescent phases of COVID-19. The prospective study material was composed of cDNA or gDNA derived from T cells, B-cell-depleted T cells, or PBMCs. Subjects who had been exposed to COVID-19, were actively infected with it, or had recovered from it provided the deeply sampled blood TCRbeta repertoires that made up the dataset. A freely available public database, intended as a resource for researchers studying the immune response to SARS-CoV-2, is where the repertoires were released. Samples were obtained from the ongoing ImmuneRACE study (first 160 participants) and from some 1,300 subjects provided by 6 global collaborators. A de-identified subject ID, COVID-19 status, age in years and sex were almost always included in the sample metadata. Where HLA class I and class II types were available, the types were taken from metadata supplied by the sample provider, not from assay-based typing. The study at large found these results: How much clinical and demographic metadata was included differed by source and by participant, and the metadata was provided uncurated.

The immunoSEQ Assay, a bias-controlled multiplex PCR, was used to amplify TCRbeta CDR3 regions from genomic DNA. For the original study's pipeline: Nucleated cell counts per sample were estimated from amplification of reference gene primers within the assay. Sequence reads were collapsed and filtered to measure the absolute abundance of every unique TCRbeta CDR3 rearrangement. For each sample, productive Simpson clonality was calculated as the square root of Simpson's diversity index across productive rearrangements. What TCRdb holds here is the immuneACCESS table cut down to in-frame rearrangements. Part of the clones is not present; checked against another copy, under half of the missing clones reflect an unresolved V gene, and the others are unexplained. That table supplies the V and J calls and clone size; D and trimming were determined from the DNA. This sample is represented by a few hundred thousand clones; approximately 90% of them were singletons. Together, the top ten hold approximately 2% of the sample.

In regard to this clone: Its target antigen remains unknown. No much larger clone is present one base from it, and per-base qualities are unavailable.

Enrolling through a virtual design, the prospective study's participants ranged in age from about 18 to 100 years and lived across roughly 23 United States geographic areas. In the prospective study, cohorts were assigned on the basis of participant-reported clinical history obtained from a screening survey and a study questionnaire. Each participant in the prospective study had whole blood, serum and a nasopharyngeal or oropharyngeal swab collected by mobile phlebotomists. Additional blood draws and questionnaires over a roughly two-month period could optionally be provided by prospective study participants. Blood samples from the prospective study were shipped frozen or at room temperature prior to DNA extraction. The germline ends are 23 bases apart after V is trimmed by 7 bases and J by 4 bases. There are 17 amino acids in the CDR3, from cysteine to phenylalanine inclusive. Kept here is only the CDR3 DNA, which spans 51 bases and is read in frame from base 1. CDR1 and CDR2 (MDHEN, SYDVKM) derive from the germline V gene.

The clonotype comes from a woman in her sixties or seventies in a cohort exposed to, infected with or recovered from COVID-19 (not recorded which). Input material: PBMCs or T cells enriched from blood (not recorded which). This chain joins TRBV28 to TRBJ2-1; TRBD2 is perhaps the D gene, given 6 matching bases. The encoded CDR3 is CASTFLFHSGSYNEQFF. The sequence in DNA is TGTGCCAGCACCTTCCTATTCCATAGCGGATCGTACAATGAGCAGTTCTTC.